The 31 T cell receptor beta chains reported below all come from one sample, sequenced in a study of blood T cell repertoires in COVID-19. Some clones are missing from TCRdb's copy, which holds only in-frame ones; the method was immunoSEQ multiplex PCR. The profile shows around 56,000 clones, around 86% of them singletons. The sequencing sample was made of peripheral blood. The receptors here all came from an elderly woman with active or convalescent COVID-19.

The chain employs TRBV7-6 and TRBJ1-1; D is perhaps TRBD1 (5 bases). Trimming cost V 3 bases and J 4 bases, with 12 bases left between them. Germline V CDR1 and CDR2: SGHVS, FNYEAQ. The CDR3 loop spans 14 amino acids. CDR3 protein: CASSFQVGGTEAFF. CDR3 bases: TGTGCCAGCAGCTTTCAGGTCGGGGGCACTGAAGCTTTCTTT.

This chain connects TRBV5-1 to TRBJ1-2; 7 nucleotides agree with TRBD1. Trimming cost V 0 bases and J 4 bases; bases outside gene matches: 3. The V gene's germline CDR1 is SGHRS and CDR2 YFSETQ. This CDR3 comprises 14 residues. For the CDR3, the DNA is TGCGCCAGCAGCTTGGCGGGACAGTCCTATGGCTACACCTTC. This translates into CASSLAGQSYGYTF.

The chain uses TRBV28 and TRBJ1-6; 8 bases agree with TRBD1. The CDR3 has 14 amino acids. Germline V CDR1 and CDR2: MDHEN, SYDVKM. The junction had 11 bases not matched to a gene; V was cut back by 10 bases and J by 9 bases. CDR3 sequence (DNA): TGTGCCAACCCCAGAAGGACAGGGATTTCACCCCTCCACTTT. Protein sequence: CANPRRTGISPLHF.

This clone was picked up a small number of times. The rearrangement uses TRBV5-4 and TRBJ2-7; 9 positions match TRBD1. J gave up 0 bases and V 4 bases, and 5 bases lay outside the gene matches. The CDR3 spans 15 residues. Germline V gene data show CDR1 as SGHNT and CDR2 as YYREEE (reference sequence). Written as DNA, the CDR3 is TGTGCCAGCAGCCCGGGACAGGGCACCTCCTACGAGCAGTACTTC. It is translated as CASSPGQGTSYEQYF.

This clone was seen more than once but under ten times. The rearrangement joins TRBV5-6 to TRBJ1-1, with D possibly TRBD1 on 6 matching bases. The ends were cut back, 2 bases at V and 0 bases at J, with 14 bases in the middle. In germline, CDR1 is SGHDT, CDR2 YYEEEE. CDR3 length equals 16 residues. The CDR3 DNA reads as TGTGCCAGCAGCTTCAGAGGGGGGGAGATGAACACTGAAGCTTTCTTT. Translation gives CASSFRGGEMNTEAFF.

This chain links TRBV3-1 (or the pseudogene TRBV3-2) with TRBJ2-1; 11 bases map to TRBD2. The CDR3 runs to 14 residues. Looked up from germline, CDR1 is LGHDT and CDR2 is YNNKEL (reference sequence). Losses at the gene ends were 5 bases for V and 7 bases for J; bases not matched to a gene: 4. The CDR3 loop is CASSYSGGGNEQFF. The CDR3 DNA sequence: TGTGCCAGCAGCTATAGCGGGGGGGGAAATGAGCAGTTCTTC.

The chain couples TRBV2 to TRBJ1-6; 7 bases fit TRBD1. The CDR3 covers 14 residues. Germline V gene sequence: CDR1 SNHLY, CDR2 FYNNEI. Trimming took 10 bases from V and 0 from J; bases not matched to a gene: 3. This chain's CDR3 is CAKQGSSYNSPLHF. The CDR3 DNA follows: TGTGCCAAACAGGGGAGCTCCTATAATTCACCCCTCCACTTT.

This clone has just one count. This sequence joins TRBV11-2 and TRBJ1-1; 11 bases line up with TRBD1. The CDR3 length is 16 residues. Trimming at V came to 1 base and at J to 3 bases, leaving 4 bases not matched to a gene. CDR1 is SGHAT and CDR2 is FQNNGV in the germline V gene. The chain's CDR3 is CASSLVRTGGYTEAFF. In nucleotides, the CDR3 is TGTGCCAGCAGCTTAGTGCGGACAGGGGGCTACACTGAAGCTTTCTTT.

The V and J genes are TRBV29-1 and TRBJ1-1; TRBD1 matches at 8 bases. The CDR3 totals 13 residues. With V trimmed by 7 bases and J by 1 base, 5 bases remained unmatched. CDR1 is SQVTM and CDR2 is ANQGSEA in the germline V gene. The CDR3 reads CSGSGQGNTEAFF. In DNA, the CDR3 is TGCAGCGGGAGCGGACAGGGGAACACTGAAGCTTTCTTT.

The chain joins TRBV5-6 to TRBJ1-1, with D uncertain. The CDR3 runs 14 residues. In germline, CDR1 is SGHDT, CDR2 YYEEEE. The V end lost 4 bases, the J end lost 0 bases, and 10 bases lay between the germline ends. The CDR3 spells CASSVNGMNTEAFF. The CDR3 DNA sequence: TGTGCCAGCAGCGTAAACGGGATGAACACTGAAGCTTTCTTT.

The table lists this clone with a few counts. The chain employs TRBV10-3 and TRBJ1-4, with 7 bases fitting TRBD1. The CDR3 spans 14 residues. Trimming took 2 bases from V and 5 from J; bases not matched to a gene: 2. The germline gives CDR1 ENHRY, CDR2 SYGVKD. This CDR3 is CAISEAGGNEKLFF. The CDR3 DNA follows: TGTGCCATCAGTGAGGCAGGGGGAAATGAAAAACTGTTTTTT.

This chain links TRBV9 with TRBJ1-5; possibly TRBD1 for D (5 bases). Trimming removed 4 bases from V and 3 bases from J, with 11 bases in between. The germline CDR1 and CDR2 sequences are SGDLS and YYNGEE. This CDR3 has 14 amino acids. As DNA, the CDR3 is TGTGCCAGCAGCCCCGGACAAATCAATCAGCCCCAGCATTTT. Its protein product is CASSPGQINQPQHF.

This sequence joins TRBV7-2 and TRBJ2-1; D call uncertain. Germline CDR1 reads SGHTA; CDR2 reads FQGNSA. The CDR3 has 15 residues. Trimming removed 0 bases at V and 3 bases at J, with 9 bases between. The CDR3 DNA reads TGTGCCAGCAGCTTAGCGGTTAGTAACTACAATGAGCAGTTCTTC. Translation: CASSLAVSNYNEQFF.

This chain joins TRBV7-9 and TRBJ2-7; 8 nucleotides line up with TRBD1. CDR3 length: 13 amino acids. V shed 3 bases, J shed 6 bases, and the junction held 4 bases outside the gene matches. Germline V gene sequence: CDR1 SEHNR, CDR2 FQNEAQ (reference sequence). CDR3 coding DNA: TGTGCCAGCAGCTTGGGACAGGCGGGCGAGCAGTACTTC. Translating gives CASSLGQAGEQYF.

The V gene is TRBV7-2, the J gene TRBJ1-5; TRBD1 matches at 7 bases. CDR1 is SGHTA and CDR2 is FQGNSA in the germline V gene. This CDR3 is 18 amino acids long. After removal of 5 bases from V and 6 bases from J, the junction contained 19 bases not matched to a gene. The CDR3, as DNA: TGTGCCAGCAGCATAGAGACAGGGCAGCTTGGCAATAGTCAGCCCCAGCATTTT. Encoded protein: CASSIETGQLGNSQPQHF.

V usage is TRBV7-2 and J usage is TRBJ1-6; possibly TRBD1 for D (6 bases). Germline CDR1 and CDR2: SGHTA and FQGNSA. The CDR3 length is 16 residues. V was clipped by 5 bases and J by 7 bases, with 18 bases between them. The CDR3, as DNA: TGTGCCAGCAGCCGTCCCCCCGCGGGGGGCAATTCACCCCTCCACTTT. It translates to CASSRPPAGGNSPLHF.

This chain's CDR3 is CASSLNGGSVPHGYTF. As DNA, the CDR3 is TGTGCCAGCAGTTTGAATGGGGGGTCAGTCCCCCACGGCTACACCTTC. The V call is TRBV27, the J call TRBJ1-2, with a tentative D call TRBD1 (5 bases). Germline V CDR1 and CDR2: MNHEY, SMNVEV (reference sequence). This CDR3 region has 16 residues. With 3 bases removed from V and 8 bases from J, the gap between germline ends came to 22 bases.

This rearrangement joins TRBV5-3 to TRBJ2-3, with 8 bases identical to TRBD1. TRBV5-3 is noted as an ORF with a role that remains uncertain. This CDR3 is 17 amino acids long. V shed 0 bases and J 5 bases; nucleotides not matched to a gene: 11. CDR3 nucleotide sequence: TGTGCCAGAAGCTTGGTACCCGGACAGGGTGATGAAGATACGCAGTATTTT. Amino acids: CARSLVPGQGDEDTQYF.

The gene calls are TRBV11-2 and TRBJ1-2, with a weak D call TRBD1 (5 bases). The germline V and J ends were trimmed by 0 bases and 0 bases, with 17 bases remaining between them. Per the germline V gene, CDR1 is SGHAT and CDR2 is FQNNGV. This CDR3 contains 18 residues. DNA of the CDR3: TGTGCCAGCAGCTTAGAGGTGGGGAGGACACAGGCTAACTATGGCTACACCTTC. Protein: CASSLEVGRTQANYGYTF.

The CDR3 region is CASSIRDRGNYGYTF. DNA for the CDR3: TGTGCCAGTAGTATCCGGGACAGGGGGAACTATGGCTACACCTTC. J is TRBJ1-2 and V is TRBV19; 11 nucleotides line up with TRBD1. J lost 2 bases, V lost 3 bases, and 2 bases had no gene match. The germline V gene encodes CDR1 LNHDA and CDR2 SQIVND (reference sequence). There are 15 residues in the CDR3.

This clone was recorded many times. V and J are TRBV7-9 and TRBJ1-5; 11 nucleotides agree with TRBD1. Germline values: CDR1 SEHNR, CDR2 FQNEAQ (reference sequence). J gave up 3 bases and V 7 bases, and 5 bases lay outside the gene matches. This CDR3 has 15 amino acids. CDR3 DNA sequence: TGTGCCAGCACACCGGGACAGGGGGACAATCAGCCCCAGCATTTT. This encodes CASTPGQGDNQPQHF. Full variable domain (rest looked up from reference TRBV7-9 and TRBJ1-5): DTGVSQNPRHKITKRGQNVTFRCDPISEHNRLYWYRQTLGQGPEFLTYFQNEAQLEKSRLLSDRFSAERPKGSFSTLEIQRTEQGDSAMYLCASTPGQGDNQPQHFGDGTRLSIL.

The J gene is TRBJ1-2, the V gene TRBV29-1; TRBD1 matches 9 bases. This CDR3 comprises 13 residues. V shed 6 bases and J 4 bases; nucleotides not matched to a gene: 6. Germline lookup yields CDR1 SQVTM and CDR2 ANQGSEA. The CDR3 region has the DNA TGCAGCGTCAAACAGGGGGCGGGCTATGGCTACACCTTC. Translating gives CSVKQGAGYGYTF.

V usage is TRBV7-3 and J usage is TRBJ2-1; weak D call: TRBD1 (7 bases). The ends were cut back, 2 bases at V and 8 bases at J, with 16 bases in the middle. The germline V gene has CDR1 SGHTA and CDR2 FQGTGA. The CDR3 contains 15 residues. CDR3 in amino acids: CASSLGGTAFYEQFF. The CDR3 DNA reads TGTGCCAGCAGCTTAGGAGGGACAGCGTTCTATGAGCAGTTCTTC.

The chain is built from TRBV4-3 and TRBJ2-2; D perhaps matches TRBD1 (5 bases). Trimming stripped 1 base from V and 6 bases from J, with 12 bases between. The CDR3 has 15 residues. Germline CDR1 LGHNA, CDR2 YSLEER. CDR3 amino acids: CASSQAQGSAGELFF. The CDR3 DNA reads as TGCGCCAGCAGCCAAGCCCAGGGATCTGCCGGGGAGCTGTTTTTT.

Here the CDR3 reads CSVEAPAPGRYTEAFF. Here the CDR3 DNA reads TGCAGCGTTGAAGCCCCCGCGCCAGGCCGCTACACTGAAGCTTTCTTT. The chain recombines TRBV29-1 with TRBJ1-1; D is ambiguous. The V and J ends lost 1 base and 3 bases respectively, with 18 bases between them. CDR1 and CDR2 (germline): SQVTM, ANQGSEA. This CDR3 is built from 16 residues.

The CDR3 region is CASSTWTGSETQYF. For the CDR3, the DNA is TGCGCCAGCAGCACCTGGACAGGGTCAGAGACCCAGTACTTC. The J gene is TRBJ2-5, the V gene TRBV5-1, with 8 bases aligning to TRBD1. The V and J ends lost 4 bases and 4 bases, in that order; junction bases with no gene match: 6. Germline loops: CDR1 SGHRS, CDR2 YFSETQ. The length of the CDR3 is 14 residues.

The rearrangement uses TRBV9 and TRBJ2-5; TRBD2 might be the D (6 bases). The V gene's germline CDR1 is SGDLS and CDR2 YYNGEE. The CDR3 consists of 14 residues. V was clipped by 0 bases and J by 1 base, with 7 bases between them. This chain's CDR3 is CASSVGTIQETQYF. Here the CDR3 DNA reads TGTGCCAGCAGCGTAGGGACTATCCAAGAGACCCAGTACTTC.

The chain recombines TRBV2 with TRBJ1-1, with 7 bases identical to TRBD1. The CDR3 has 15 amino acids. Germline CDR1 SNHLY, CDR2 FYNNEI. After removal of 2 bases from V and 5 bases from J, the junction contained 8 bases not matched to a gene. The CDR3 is CASSERRGLGTEAFF. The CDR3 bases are TGTGCCAGCAGTGAACGGAGGGGGCTGGGTACTGAAGCTTTCTTT.

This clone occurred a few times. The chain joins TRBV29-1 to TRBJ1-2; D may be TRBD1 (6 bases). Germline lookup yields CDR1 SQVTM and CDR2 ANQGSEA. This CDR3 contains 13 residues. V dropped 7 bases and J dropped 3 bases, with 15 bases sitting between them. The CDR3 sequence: CSANTGIDYGYTF. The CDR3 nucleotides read TGCAGCGCCAACACAGGGATCGACTATGGCTACACCTTC.

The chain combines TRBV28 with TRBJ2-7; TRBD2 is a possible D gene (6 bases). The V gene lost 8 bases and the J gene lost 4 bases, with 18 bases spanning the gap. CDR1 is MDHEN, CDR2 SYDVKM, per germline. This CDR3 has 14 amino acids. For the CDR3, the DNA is TGTGCCAGCTGCCCCGGCGGGACGGGGTACGAGCAGTACTTC. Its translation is CASCPGGTGYEQYF.

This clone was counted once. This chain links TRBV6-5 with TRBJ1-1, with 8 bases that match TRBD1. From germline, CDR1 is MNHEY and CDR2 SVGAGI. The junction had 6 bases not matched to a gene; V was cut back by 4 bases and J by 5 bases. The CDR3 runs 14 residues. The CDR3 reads CASSSRRGLTEAFF. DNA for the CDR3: TGTGCCAGCAGTTCACGCAGGGGGCTTACTGAAGCTTTCTTT.